Below are 3 T cell receptor beta chains sequenced from a single sample in a study of blood T cell repertoires in COVID-19. The data were produced by immunoSEQ multiplex PCR, yet TCRdb's version contains in-frame clones alone and is incomplete. This repertoire shows over 200,000 clones, over 75% found once; its top ten account for about 0.7%. Material: peripheral blood. The receptors shown here come from a human donor in a cohort sampled during active COVID-19.

The chain links TRBV19 to TRBJ1-5; 7 bases are a match to TRBD1. V dropped 7 bases and J dropped 3; count of bases not matched to a gene: 15. Germline loops: CDR1 LNHDA, CDR2 SQIVND (reference sequence). This CDR3 contains 17 residues. In DNA, the CDR3 is TGTGCCAGTAAGAGTCCTAGGGGGCGAGAATCCAATCAGCCCCAGCATTTT. Translating it yields CASKSPRGRESNQPQHF.

CDR3 sequence: CASAGRTYEQYF. The CDR3 region has the DNA TGTGCCAGCGCGGGTAGGACTTACGAGCAGTACTTC. The chain has TRBV7-2 and TRBJ2-7; weak D call: TRBD2 (5 bases). Deletions cut 8 bases from V and 4 bases from J, with 12 bases between. Germline lookup yields CDR1 SGHTA and CDR2 FQGNSA. The CDR3 is 12 residues long.

The genes are TRBV7-9 and TRBJ2-3, with 9 bases identical to TRBD2. Germline V gene lookup returns CDR1 SEHNR and CDR2 FQNEAQ (reference sequence). The CDR3 contains 16 residues. V trimming: 2 bases; J trimming: 5 bases; junction bases outside the gene matches: 8. Written as DNA, the CDR3 is TGTGCCAGCAGCTTACGCGGCGGGGGGGCAGGAGATACGCAGTATTTT. Protein product: CASSLRGGGAGDTQYF.